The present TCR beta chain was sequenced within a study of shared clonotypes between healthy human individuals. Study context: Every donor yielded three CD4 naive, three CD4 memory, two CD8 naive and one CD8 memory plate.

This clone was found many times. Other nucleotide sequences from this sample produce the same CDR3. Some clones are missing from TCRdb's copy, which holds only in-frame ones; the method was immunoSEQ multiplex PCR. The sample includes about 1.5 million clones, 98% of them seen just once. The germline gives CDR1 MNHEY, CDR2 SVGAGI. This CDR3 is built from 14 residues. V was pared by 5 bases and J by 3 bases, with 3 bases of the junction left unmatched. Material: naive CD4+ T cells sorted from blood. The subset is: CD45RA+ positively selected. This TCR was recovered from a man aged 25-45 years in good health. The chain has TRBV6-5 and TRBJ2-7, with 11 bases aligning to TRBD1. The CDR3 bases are TGTGCCAGCAGTACCGGGACAGGGGGCTACGAGCAGTACTTC. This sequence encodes CASSTGTGGYEQYF.